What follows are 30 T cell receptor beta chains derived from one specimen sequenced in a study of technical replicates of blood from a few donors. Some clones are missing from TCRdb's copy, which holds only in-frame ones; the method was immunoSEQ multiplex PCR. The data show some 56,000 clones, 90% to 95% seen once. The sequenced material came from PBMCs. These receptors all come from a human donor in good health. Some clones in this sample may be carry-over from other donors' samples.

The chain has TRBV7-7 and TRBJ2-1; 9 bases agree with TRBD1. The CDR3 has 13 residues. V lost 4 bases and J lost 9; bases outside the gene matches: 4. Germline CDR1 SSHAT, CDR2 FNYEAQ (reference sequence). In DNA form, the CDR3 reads TGTGCCAGCAGCTGGGACAGGGAGACTGAGCAGTTCTTC. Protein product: CASSWDRETEQFF.

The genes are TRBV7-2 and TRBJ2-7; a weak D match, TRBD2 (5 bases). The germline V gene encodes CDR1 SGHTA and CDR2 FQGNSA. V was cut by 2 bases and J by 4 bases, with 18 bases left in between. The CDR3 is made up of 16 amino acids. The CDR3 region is CASSLNHVPDLYEQYF. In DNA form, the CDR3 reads TGTGCCAGCAGCTTAAATCACGTCCCGGACTTATACGAGCAGTACTTC.

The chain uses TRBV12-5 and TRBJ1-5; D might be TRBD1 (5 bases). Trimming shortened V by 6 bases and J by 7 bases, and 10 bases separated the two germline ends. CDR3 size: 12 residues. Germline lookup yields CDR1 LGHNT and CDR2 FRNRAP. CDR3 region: CASGPGYQPQHF. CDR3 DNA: TGTGCTAGTGGCCCAGGGTACCAGCCCCAGCATTTT.

The CDR3: CASSSRQGGSYEQYF. The CDR3, as DNA: TGTGCCAGCAGCTCGCGACAGGGGGGATCCTACGAGCAGTACTTC. This rearrangement joins TRBV11-2 to TRBJ2-7, with 9 positions matching TRBD1. CDR1 and CDR2 (germline): SGHAT, FQNNGV. The CDR3 has 15 amino acids. V lost 4 bases to trimming and J lost 1 base; unmatched junction nucleotides: 5.

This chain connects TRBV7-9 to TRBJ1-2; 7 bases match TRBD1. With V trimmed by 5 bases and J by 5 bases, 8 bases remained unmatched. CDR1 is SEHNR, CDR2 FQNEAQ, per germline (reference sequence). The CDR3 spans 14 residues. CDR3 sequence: CASSPGQEFYGYTF. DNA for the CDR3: TGTGCCAGCAGCCCCGGACAGGAATTTTATGGCTACACCTTC.

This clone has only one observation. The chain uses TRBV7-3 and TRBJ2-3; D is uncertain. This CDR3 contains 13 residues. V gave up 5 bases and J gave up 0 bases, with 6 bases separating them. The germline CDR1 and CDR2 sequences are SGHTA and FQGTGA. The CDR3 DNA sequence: TGTGCCAGCAGCGGCCAAAGCACAGATACGCAGTATTTT. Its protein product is CASSGQSTDTQYF.

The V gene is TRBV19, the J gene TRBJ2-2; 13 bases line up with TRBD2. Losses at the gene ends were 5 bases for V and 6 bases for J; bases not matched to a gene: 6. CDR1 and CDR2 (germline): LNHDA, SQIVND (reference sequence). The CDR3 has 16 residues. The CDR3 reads CASSLRTSGSSGELFF. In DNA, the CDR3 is TGTGCCAGTAGTCTCCGGACTAGCGGGAGCTCCGGGGAGCTGTTTTTT.

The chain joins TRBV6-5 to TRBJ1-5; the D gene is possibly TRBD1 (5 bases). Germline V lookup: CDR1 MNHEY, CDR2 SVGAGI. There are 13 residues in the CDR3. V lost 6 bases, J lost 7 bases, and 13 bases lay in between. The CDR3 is CASSLRGTQPQHF. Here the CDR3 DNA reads TGTGCCAGCAGCTTACGGGGGACCCAGCCCCAGCATTTT.

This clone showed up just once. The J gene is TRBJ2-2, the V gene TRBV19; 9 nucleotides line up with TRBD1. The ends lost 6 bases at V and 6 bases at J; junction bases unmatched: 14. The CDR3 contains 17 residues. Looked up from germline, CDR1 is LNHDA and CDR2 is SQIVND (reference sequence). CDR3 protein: CASSRGTGKEAAGELFF. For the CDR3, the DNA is TGTGCCAGTAGCAGGGGGACAGGGAAGGAAGCCGCCGGGGAGCTGTTTTTT.

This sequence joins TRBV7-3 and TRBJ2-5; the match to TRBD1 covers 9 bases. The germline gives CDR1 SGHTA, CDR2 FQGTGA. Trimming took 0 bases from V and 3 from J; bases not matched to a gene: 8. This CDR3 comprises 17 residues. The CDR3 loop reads CASSLTGGQGKEETQYF. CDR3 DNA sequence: TGTGCCAGCAGCTTAACGGGGGGACAGGGAAAAGAAGAGACCCAGTACTTC.

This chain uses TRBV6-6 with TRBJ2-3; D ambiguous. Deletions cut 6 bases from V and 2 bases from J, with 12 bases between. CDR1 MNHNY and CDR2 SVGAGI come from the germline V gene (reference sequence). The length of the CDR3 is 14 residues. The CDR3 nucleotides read TGTGCCAGCAGGACTGACGGGTCCACAGATACGCAGTATTTT. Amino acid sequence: CASRTDGSTDTQYF.

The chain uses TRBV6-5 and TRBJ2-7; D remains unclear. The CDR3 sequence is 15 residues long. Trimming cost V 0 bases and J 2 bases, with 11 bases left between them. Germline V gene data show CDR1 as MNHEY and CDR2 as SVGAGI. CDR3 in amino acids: CASSYSQLSAYEQYF. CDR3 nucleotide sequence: TGTGCCAGCAGTTACTCGCAATTGTCAGCCTACGAGCAGTACTTC.

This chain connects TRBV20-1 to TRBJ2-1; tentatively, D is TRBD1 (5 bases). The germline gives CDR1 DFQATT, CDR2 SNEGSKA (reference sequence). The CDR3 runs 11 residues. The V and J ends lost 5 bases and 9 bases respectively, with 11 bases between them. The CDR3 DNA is TGCAGTGCTGGTTTAGGGGTTGAGCAGTTCTTC. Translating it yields CSAGLGVEQFF.

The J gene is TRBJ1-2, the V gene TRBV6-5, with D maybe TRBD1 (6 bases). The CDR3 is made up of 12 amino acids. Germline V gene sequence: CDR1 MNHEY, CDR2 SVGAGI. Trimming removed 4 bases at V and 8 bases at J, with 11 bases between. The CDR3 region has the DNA TGTGCCAGCAGTTTAACAGGGATCGGCTACACCTTC. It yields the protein CASSLTGIGYTF.

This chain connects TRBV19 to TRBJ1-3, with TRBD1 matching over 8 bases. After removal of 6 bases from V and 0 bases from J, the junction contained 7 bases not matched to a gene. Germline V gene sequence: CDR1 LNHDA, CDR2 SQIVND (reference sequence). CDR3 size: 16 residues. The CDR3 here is CASRHIGTGSGNTIYF. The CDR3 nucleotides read TGTGCCAGTAGGCACATTGGGACAGGCTCTGGAAACACCATATATTTT.

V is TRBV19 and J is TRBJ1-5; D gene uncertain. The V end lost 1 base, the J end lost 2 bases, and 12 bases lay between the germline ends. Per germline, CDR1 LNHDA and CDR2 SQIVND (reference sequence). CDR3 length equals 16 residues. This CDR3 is CASSIVGSRGNQPQHF. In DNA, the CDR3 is TGTGCCAGTAGTATAGTAGGGAGCCGGGGCAATCAGCCCCAGCATTTT.

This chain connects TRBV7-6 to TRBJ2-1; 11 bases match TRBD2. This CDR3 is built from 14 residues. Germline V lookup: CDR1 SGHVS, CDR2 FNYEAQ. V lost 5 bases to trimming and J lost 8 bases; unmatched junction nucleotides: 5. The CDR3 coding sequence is TGTGCCAGCAGCGTTAGCGGGGGGGCCGATGAGCAGTTCTTC. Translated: CASSVSGGADEQFF.

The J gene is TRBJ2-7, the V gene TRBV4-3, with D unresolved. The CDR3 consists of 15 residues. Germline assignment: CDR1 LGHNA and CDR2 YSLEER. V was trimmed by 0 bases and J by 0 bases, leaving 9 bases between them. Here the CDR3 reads CASSQDLTVSYEQYF. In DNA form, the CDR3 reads TGCGCCAGCAGCCAAGATCTAACAGTCTCCTACGAGCAGTACTTC.

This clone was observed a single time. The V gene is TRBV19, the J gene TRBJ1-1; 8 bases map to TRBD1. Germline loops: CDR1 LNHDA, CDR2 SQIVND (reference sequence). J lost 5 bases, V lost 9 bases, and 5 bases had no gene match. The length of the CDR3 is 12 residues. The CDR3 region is CASQGDRTEAFF. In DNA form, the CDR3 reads TGTGCCAGCCAGGGGGACAGGACTGAAGCTTTCTTT. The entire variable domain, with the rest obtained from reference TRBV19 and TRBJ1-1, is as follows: DGGITQSPKYLFRKEGQNVTLSCEQNLNHDAMYWYRQDPGQGLRLIYYSQIVNDFQKGDIAEGYSVSREKKESFPLTVTSAQKNPTAFYLCASQGDRTEAFFGQGTRLTVV.

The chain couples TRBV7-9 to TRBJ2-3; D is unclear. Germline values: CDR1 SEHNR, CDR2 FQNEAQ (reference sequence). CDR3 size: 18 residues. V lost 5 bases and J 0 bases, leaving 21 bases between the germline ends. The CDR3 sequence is CASSPPRPTRGSTDTQYF. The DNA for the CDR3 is TGTGCCAGCAGCCCACCAAGGCCTACTCGCGGAAGCACAGATACGCAGTATTTT.

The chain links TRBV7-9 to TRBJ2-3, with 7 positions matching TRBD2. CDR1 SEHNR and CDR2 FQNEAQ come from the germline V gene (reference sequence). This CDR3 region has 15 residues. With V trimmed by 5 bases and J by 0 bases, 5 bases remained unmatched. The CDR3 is CASSPGRGSTDTQYF. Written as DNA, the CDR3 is TGTGCCAGCAGCCCAGGGCGGGGGAGCACAGATACGCAGTATTTT.

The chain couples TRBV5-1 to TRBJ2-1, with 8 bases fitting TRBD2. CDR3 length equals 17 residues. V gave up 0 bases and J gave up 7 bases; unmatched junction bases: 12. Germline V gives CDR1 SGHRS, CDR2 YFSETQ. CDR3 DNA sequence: TGCGCCAGCAGCTTGGTGCCAGCGGGAGTATATGGTAATGAGCAGTTCTTC. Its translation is CASSLVPAGVYGNEQFF.

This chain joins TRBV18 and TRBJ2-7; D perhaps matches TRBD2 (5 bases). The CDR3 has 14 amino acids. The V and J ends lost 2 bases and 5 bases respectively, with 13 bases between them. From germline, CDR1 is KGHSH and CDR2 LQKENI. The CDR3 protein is CASSPAIGVDEQYF. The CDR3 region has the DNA TGTGCCAGCTCACCAGCTATCGGGGTGGACGAGCAGTACTTC.

The DNA of the CDR3 is TGTGCCAGCAGCCTGGGCAGCTCCTATAATTCACCCCTCCACTTT. Its translation is CASSLGSSYNSPLHF. This chain uses TRBV5-6 with TRBJ1-6; D call uncertain. The ends were cut back, 4 bases at V and 0 bases at J, with 8 bases in the middle. This CDR3 has 15 amino acids. Germline loops: CDR1 SGHDT, CDR2 YYEEEE.

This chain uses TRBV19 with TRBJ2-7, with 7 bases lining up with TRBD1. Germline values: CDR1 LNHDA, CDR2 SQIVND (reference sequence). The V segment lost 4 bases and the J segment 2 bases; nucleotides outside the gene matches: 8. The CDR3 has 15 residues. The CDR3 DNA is TGTGCCAGTAGTAGAGGGACAGTCCACCCCTACGAGCAGTACTTC. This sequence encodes CASSRGTVHPYEQYF.

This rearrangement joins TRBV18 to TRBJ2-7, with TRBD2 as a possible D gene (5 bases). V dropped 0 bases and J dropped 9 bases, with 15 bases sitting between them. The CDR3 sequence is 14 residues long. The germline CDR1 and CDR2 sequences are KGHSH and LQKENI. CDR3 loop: CASSPPVAGRGQYF. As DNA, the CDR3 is TGTGCCAGCTCACCACCGGTCGCCGGTCGGGGGCAGTACTTC.

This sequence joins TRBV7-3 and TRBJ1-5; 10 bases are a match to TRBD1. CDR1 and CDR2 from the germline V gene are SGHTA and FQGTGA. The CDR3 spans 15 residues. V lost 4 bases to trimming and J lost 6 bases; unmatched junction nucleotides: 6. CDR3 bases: TGTGCCAGCAGCTCCCTGGGACAGGGGATTCAGCCCCAGCATTTT. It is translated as CASSSLGQGIQPQHF. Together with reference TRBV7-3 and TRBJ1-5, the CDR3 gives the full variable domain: GAGVSQTPSNKVTEKGKYVELRCDPISGHTALYWYRQSLGQGPEFLIYFQGTGAADDSGLPNDRFFAVRPEGSVSTLKIQRTERGDSAVYLCASSSLGQGIQPQHFGDGTRLSIL.

The CDR3, as DNA: TGTGCCAGCAGTAGGGCCGGGACAGGGAAGTTTGGCTACACCTTC. As protein: CASSRAGTGKFGYTF. V usage is TRBV5-6 and J usage is TRBJ1-2, with 9 bases matching TRBD1. Trimming at V came to 5 bases and at J to 7 bases, leaving 12 bases not matched to a gene. Germline V lookup: CDR1 SGHDT, CDR2 YYEEEE. This CDR3 spans 15 amino acids.

In nucleotides, the CDR3 is TGTGCCAGCAGCTTGAGGCGAGGGGATACGCAGTATTTT. Translation gives CASSLRRGDTQYF. V gene TRBV7-9 combines with J gene TRBJ2-3; maybe TRBD2 (5 bases). The CDR3 sequence is 13 residues long. From germline, CDR1 is SEHNR and CDR2 FQNEAQ (reference sequence). Trimming pared 3 bases from V and 6 bases from J, leaving 10 bases between.

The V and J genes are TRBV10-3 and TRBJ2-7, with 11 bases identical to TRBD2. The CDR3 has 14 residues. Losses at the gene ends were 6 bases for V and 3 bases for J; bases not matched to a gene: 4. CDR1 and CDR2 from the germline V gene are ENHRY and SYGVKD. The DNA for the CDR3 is TGTGCCATCAGACCCGGGACTAGCGGCTACGAGCAGTACTTC. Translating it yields CAIRPGTSGYEQYF.